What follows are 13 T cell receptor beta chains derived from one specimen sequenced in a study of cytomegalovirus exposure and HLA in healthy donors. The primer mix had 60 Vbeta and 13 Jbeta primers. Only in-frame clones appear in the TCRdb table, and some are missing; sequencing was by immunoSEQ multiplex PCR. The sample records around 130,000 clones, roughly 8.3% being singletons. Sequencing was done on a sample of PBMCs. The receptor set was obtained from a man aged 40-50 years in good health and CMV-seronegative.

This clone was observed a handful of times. The CDR3 is CATSFSRETDTQYF. As DNA, the CDR3 is TGTGCCACCAGCTTTAGCAGGGAAACAGATACGCAGTATTTT. The chain joins TRBV15 to TRBJ2-3; D is perhaps TRBD1 (5 bases). Per the germline V gene, CDR1 is LNHNV and CDR2 is YYDKDF (reference sequence). The CDR3 is made up of 14 amino acids. The ends were cut back, 5 bases at V and 3 bases at J, with 12 bases in the middle.

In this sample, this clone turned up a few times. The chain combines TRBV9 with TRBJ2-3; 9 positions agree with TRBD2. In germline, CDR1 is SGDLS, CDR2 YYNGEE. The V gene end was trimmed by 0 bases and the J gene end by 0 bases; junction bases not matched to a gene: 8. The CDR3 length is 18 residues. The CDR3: CASSVEGGAGGSTDTQYF. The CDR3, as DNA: TGTGCCAGCAGCGTAGAGGGGGGAGCGGGGGGAAGCACAGATACGCAGTATTTT.

The CDR3 spells CASSTSSGGAWQYF. The CDR3 DNA sequence: TGTGCCAGTAGTACCTCTAGCGGGGGGGCCTGGCAGTACTTC. The rearrangement joins TRBV19 to TRBJ2-7; 12 bases line up with TRBD2. CDR3 length: 14 residues. V gave up 4 bases and J gave up 9 bases; unmatched junction bases: 7. Germline values: CDR1 LNHDA, CDR2 SQIVND (reference sequence).

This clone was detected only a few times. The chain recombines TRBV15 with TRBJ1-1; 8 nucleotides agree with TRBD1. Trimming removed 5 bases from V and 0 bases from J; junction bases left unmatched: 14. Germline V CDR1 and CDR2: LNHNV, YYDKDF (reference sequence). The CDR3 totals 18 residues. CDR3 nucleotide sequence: TGTGCCACCAGCGGCTTTTCCGGGACAGGCCATATGAACACTGAAGCTTTCTTT. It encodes CATSGFSGTGHMNTEAFF.

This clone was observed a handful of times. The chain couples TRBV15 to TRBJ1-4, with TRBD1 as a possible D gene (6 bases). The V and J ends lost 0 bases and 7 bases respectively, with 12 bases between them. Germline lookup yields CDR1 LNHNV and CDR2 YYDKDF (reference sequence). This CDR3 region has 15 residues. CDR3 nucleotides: TGTGCCACCAGCAGAGACGGGGGGCCCGGTGAAAAACTGTTTTTT. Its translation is CATSRDGGPGEKLFF. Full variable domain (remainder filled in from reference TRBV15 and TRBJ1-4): DAMVIQNPRYQVTQFGKPVTLSCSQTLNHNVMYWYQQKSSQAPKLLFHYYDKDFNNEADTPDNFQSRRPNTSFCFLDIRSPGLGDTAMYLCATSRDGGPGEKLFFGSGTQLSVL.

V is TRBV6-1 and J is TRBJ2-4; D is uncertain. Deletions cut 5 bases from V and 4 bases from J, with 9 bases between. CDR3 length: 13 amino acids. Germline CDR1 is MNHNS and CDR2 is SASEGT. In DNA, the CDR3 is TGTGCCAGCAGTCCCCGGGTAAAAAACATTCAGTACTTC. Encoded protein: CASSPRVKNIQYF.

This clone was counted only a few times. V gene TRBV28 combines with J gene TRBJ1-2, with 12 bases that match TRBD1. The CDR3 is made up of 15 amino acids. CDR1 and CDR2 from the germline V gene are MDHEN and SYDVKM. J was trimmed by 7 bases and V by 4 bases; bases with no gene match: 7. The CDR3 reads CASSYRDRGHFGYTF. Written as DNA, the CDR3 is TGTGCCAGCAGTTACCGGGACAGGGGGCACTTTGGCTACACCTTC.

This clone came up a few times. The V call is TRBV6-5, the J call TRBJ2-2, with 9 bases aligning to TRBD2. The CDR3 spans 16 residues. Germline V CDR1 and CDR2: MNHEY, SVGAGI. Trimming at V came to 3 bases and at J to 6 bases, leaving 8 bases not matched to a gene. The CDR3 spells CASSYRGGGAAGELFF. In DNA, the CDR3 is TGTGCCAGCAGTTATCGGGGCGGGGGGGCCGCCGGGGAGCTGTTTTTT.

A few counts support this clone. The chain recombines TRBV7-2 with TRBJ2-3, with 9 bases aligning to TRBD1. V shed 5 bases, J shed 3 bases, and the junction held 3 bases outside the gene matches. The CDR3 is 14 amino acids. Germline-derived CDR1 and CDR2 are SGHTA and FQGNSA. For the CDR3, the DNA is TGTGCCAGCAGCCGGGACAGGGCAACAGATACGCAGTATTTT. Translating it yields CASSRDRATDTQYF.

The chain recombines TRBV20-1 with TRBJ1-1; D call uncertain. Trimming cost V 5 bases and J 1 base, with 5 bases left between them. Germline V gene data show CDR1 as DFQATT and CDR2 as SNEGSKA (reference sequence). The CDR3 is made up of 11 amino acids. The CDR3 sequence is CSALANTEAFF. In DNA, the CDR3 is TGCAGTGCTCTGGCGAACACTGAAGCTTTCTTT.

The CDR3: CASSSSGGPYNEQFF. CDR3 DNA: TGTGCCAGCAGTTCTAGCGGGGGGCCGTACAATGAGCAGTTCTTC. This chain links TRBV5-8 with TRBJ2-1; TRBD2 aligns across 11 bases. Unmatched junction bases numbered 5, after V lost 5 bases and J lost 4 bases. The germline V gene encodes CDR1 SGHTS and CDR2 YDEGEE. This CDR3 contains 15 residues.

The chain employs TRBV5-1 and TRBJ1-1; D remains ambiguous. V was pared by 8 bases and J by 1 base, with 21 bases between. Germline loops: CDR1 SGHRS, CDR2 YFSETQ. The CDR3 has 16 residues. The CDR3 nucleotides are TGCGCCAGTCAACGACGGGTGGGCGGGCAGAACACTGAAGCTTTCTTT. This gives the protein CASQRRVGGQNTEAFF. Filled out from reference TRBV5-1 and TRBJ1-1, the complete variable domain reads KAGVTQTPRYLIKTRGQQVTLSCSPISGHRSVSWYQQTPGQGLQFLFEYFSETQRNKGNFPGRFSGRQFSNSRSEMNVSTLELGDSALYLCASQRRVGGQNTEAFFGQGTRLTVV.

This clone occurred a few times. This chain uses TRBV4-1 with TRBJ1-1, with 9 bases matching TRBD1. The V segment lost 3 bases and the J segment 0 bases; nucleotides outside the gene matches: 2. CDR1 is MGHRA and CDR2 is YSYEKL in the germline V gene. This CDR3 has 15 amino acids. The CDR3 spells CASSQDRGVNTEAFF. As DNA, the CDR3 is TGCGCCAGCAGCCAGGACAGGGGCGTGAACACTGAAGCTTTCTTT.